Shown below are 32 T cell receptor beta chains from a single sample sequenced in a study of T cells in Graves' hyperthyroidism and ophthalmopathy. Amplification of TCR beta CDR3 regions used RNA as the template. TCR CDR3 underwent first-round RT-PCR with the HTBI primer set. TCRdb re-called the multiplex PCR reads through MiXCR, storing one row per CDR3 protein. The sample shows a few hundred thousand distinct CDR3 sequences, 18% of them seen only once. Material for sequencing was blood. These receptors were collected from a man aged 40-50 years with Graves' hyperthyroidism.

This clonotype was picked up many times. V is TRBV6-2 or TRBV6-3 and J is TRBJ2-7; weak D call: TRBD2 (5 bases). CDR1 and CDR2 from the germline V gene are MNHEY and SVGEGT. The CDR3 runs 17 residues. V was clipped by 6 bases and J by 0 bases, with 21 bases between them. The CDR3 sequence is CASSLSGGNAYSYEQYF. The CDR3 DNA reads as TGTGCCAGCAGCTTATCCGGAGGCAACGCCTACTCCTACGAGCAGTACTTC.

This clonotype has ten or more counts. CDR3 residues: CASSLGPSGGLASYEQYF. The CDR3 bases are TGTGCCAGCAGTTTAGGGCCTAGCGGGGGGCTTGCCTCCTACGAGCAGTACTTC. This rearrangement joins TRBV12-3 or TRBV12-4 to TRBJ2-7; 11 bases align to TRBD2. V was pared by 1 base and J by 0 bases, with 8 bases of the junction left unmatched. The CDR3 has 18 residues.

The CDR3 DNA follows: TGTGCCAGCAGCGTAAGGGGACAGGGCAATGAGCAGTACTTC. Translation gives CASSVRGQGNEQYF. The chain is built from TRBV9 and TRBJ2-1; TRBD1 aligns across 9 bases. The DNA end lines up better with TRBJ2-7; the J call may be wrong. The CDR3 extends over 14 amino acids. From germline, CDR1 is SGDLS and CDR2 YYNGEE.

Concerning this clonotype: The conserved phenylalanine or tryptophan is not found at the CDR3 terminus, so this likely reflects a read error. The rearrangement links TRBV27 to TRBJ1-2; the D is unclear. With 3 bases removed from V and 4 bases from J, the gap between germline ends came to 12 bases. The CDR3 is 14 amino acids. The germline V gene encodes CDR1 MNHEY and CDR2 SMNVEV (reference sequence). The CDR3 loop reads CASSFARAAYGYTL. The CDR3 DNA sequence: TGTGCCAGCAGTTTTGCTCGGGCGGCCTATGGCTACACCCTC.

In its sample, this clonotype was seen many times. The chain joins TRBV3-1 to TRBJ2-5; D assignment may be TRBD1 or TRBD2 (6 bases each). Germline-derived CDR1 and CDR2 are LGHDT and YNNKEL (reference sequence). The CDR3 contains 17 residues. Trimming removed 0 bases from V and 7 bases from J, with 21 bases in between. CDR3 amino acids: CASSQEGGTGAQGTQYF. Here the CDR3 DNA reads TGTGCCAGCAGCCAAGAAGGGGGTACGGGGGCGCAGGGGACCCAGTACTTC.

Comment on this clonotype: Lacking the conserved final phenylalanine or tryptophan, this CDR3 likely reflects a read error. The chain employs TRBV12-3 or TRBV12-4 and TRBJ2-7; D not certain. Matching the DNA end better, TRBJ2-1 makes the J call doubtful. This CDR3 region has 15 residues. The CDR3 loop is CASSAKGKEHHEQFL. The CDR3 nucleotides are TGTGCCAGCAGTGCCAAGGGAAAGGAGCACCATGAGCAGTTCCTC.

At least ten counts were recorded for this clonotype. This may come from a read error, since a much larger clone is one base off. J is TRBJ2-3 and V is TRBV7-9; tentatively, D is TRBD1 (6 bases). Germline CDR1 is SEHNR and CDR2 is FQNEAQ (reference sequence). The germline V and J ends were trimmed by 3 bases and 0 bases, with 10 bases remaining between them. CDR3 length equals 15 residues. The CDR3 DNA follows: TGTGCCAGCAGCTTTAGACAGGAGAGCACAGATACGCAGTATTTT. Protein: CASSFRQESTDTQYF.

This clonotype was detected many times. This chain joins TRBV20-1 and TRBJ1-3; D is ambiguous. V shed 4 bases and J shed 1 base, with 8 bases lying between them. The CDR3 totals 13 residues. The V gene's germline CDR1 is DFQATT and CDR2 SNEGSKA (reference sequence). The DNA of the CDR3 is TGCAGTGCTATGTCCAGGTCTGGAAACACCATATATTTT. This sequence encodes CSAMSRSGNTIYF.

Concerning this clonotype itself: It may be a read error: a sequence one base away is much more abundant. The rearrangement joins TRBV5-1 to TRBJ2-7, with 7 nucleotides matching TRBD1. Trimming removed 4 bases from V and 0 bases from J; junction bases left unmatched: 13. Germline CDR1 SGHRS, CDR2 YFSETQ. The CDR3 is 17 residues long. CDR3 amino acids: CASSKTGPTMSSYEQYF. The CDR3 DNA reads as TGCGCCAGCAGCAAGACAGGGCCAACCATGAGCTCCTACGAGCAGTACTTC.

This clonotype was seen repeatedly, ten times or more. The chain uses TRBV5-5 and TRBJ1-5; TRBD1 aligns across 9 bases. Germline assignment: CDR1 SGHKS and CDR2 YYEKEE (reference sequence). V shed 4 bases and J 5 bases; nucleotides not matched to a gene: 13. This CDR3 has 17 residues. The CDR3 nucleotides are TGTGCCAGCAGCCCAGCACTCGGGACAGGGTCGTATCAGCCCCAGCATTTT. Encoded protein: CASSPALGTGSYQPQHF.

A few counts support this clonotype. The chain is built from TRBV12-3 or TRBV12-4 and TRBJ2-7; D remains unclear. The CDR3 extends over 16 amino acids. Trimming cost V 4 bases and J 7 bases, with 23 bases left between them. CDR3 loop: CASSSVLTAPLGEQYF. CDR3 sequence (DNA): TGTGCCAGCAGTTCGGTTCTTACAGCACCTTTGGGGGAGCAGTACTTC.

This clonotype has more than one count but fewer than ten. V is TRBV19 and J is TRBJ1-1; D unclear. This CDR3 has 10 amino acids. The V end lost 8 bases, the J end lost 5 bases, and 6 bases lay between the germline ends. Germline values: CDR1 LNHDA, CDR2 SQIVND (reference sequence). The CDR3 region has the DNA TGTGCCAGTGGTGGAACTGAAGCTTTCTTT. Its protein is CASGGTEAFF.

The sample holds a few counts of this clonotype. CDR3 DNA: TGTGCCAGTAGCCAGACAGGGTGGGAGCAGTACTTC. Translating it yields CASSQTGWEQYF. The chain combines TRBV19 with TRBJ2-7; the match to TRBD1 covers 7 bases. This CDR3 contains 12 residues. In germline, CDR1 is LNHDA, CDR2 SQIVND (reference sequence). The ends lost 6 bases at V and 7 bases at J; junction bases unmatched: 6.

This clonotype was recorded many times. V gene TRBV2 combines with J gene TRBJ1-6; no clear D gene. From germline, CDR1 is SNHLY and CDR2 FYNNEI. The V and J ends lost 3 bases and 10 bases respectively, with 7 bases between them. The CDR3 has 12 residues. Here the CDR3 reads CASSDLRSPLHF. The CDR3 DNA is TGTGCCAGCAGTGATCTTCGATCACCCCTCCACTTT.

CDR3 protein: CSASSSRLAGGTDTQYF. The CDR3 coding sequence is TGCAGTGCTAGTTCCTCCCGACTAGCGGGGGGCACAGATACGCAGTATTTT. The chain couples TRBV20-1 to TRBJ2-3; 12 bases line up with TRBD2. J gave up 1 base and V 3 bases, and 8 bases lay outside the gene matches. The CDR3 is made up of 17 amino acids. The V gene's germline CDR1 is DFQATT and CDR2 SNEGSKA (reference sequence).

The chain recombines TRBV20-1 with TRBJ1-5; a weak D match, TRBD1 (5 bases). The germline gives CDR1 DFQATT, CDR2 SNEGSKA (reference sequence). The CDR3 length is 16 residues. V lost 0 bases to trimming and J lost 1 base, with 13 bases between them. CDR3 DNA: TGCAGTGCTAGAGATCTAGCGGGGGGAAGCAATCAGCCCCAGCATTTT. This encodes CSARDLAGGSNQPQHF.

This clonotype has at least ten counts. The J gene is TRBJ2-5, the V gene TRBV12-3 or TRBV12-4; 10 bases match TRBD2. The ends lost 3 bases at V and 5 bases at J; junction bases unmatched: 6. The CDR3 contains 15 residues. CDR3 protein: CASSLSSGGLETQYF. The CDR3 region has the DNA TGTGCCAGCAGTTTGTCTAGCGGGGGACTGGAGACCCAGTACTTC.

This clonotype appeared many times. The gene calls are TRBV3-1 and TRBJ2-7; possibly TRBD1 for D (6 bases). The CDR3 has 14 amino acids. Germline CDR1 is LGHDT and CDR2 is YNNKEL (reference sequence). V lost 1 base and J lost 0, with 7 bases in between. This CDR3 is CASSQGRGSYEQYF. The CDR3 bases are TGTGCCAGCAGCCAAGGCAGGGGCTCCTACGAGCAGTACTTC.

This clonotype was counted between two and nine times. The V gene is TRBV7-8, the J gene TRBJ2-7; 9 bases match TRBD2. The germline V gene has CDR1 SGHVS and CDR2 FQNEAQ. V was pared by 5 bases and J by 1 base, with 6 bases of the junction left unmatched. The CDR3 extends over 15 amino acids. CDR3 nucleotides: TGTGCCAGCAGCCGTATTGCGGGGGGGTCCTACGAGCAGTACTTC. As protein: CASSRIAGGSYEQYF.

This clonotype showed up many times. This chain uses TRBV3-1 with TRBJ2-7; 10 bases are shared with TRBD2. The CDR3 consists of 15 residues. The ends lost 4 bases at V and 0 bases at J; junction bases unmatched: 3. Per germline, CDR1 LGHDT and CDR2 YNNKEL (reference sequence). This CDR3 reads CASSLTSGDSYEQYF. CDR3 in DNA: TGTGCCAGCAGCCTTACTAGCGGGGACTCCTACGAGCAGTACTTC.

This clonotype showed up many times. The V gene is TRBV7-9, the J gene TRBJ2-5; D possibly corresponds to TRBD1 (6 bases). The germline V gene encodes CDR1 SEHNR and CDR2 FQNEAQ (reference sequence). Trimming left V 4 bases short and J 4 bases short, with 16 bases between. The CDR3 spans 15 residues. In DNA, the CDR3 is TGTGCCAGCAGCTCGCCGGGACAAGCGTTAGAGACCCAGTACTTC. Translated, it gives CASSSPGQALETQYF.

The chain links TRBV4-1 to TRBJ1-6; D may be TRBD1 (5 bases). The V gene's germline CDR1 is MGHRA and CDR2 YSYEKL. This CDR3 has 14 amino acids. The V end lost 0 bases, the J end lost 12 bases, and 12 bases lay between the germline ends. The chain's CDR3 is CASSQEGRGGPLHF. CDR3 in DNA: TGCGCCAGCAGCCAAGAGGGACGGGGTGGACCCCTCCACTTT.

In this sample, this clonotype turned up many times. This sequence joins TRBV6-1 and TRBJ1-6; TRBD1 matches 7 bases. Germline V CDR1 and CDR2: MNHNS, SASEGT. The CDR3 spans 14 residues. Trimming removed 5 bases from V and 10 bases from J; junction bases left unmatched: 8. The CDR3: CASSYKGAESPLHF. DNA for the CDR3: TGTGCCAGCAGTTACAAGGGGGCCGAATCACCCCTCCACTTT.

This rearrangement joins TRBV6-2 or TRBV6-3 to TRBJ2-7; 8 positions match TRBD1. There are 14 residues in the CDR3. Trimming at V came to 4 bases and at J to 3 bases, leaving 5 bases not matched to a gene. Germline lookup yields CDR1 MNHEY and CDR2 SVGEGT. The CDR3 nucleotides are TGTGCCAGCAGTTCGACAGGGGAGATCTACGAGCAGTACTTC. Protein: CASSSTGEIYEQYF.

This clonotype was detected ten times or more. The chain carries TRBV7-9 and TRBJ1-1; D call uncertain. Trimming pared 6 bases from V and 3 bases from J, leaving 14 bases between. The CDR3 has 14 amino acids. The germline V gene has CDR1 SEHNR and CDR2 FQNEAQ (reference sequence). Here the CDR3 reads CASSIGPRDTEAFF. Written as DNA, the CDR3 is TGTGCCAGCAGTATTGGACCGAGGGACACTGAAGCTTTCTTT.

The rearrangement uses TRBV20-1 and TRBJ2-1, with 11 positions matching TRBD2. J lost 4 bases, V lost 5 bases, and 7 bases had no gene match. The CDR3 runs to 15 residues. CDR1 and CDR2 from the germline V gene are DFQATT and SNEGSKA (reference sequence). For the CDR3, the DNA is TGCAGTGCTCTAAGACTAGCGGGGCTGTACAATGAGCAGTTCTTC. Translating it yields CSALRLAGLYNEQFF.

This clonotype was seen many times. The rearrangement links TRBV24-1 to TRBJ2-5, with D perhaps given as TRBD1 or TRBD2 (6 bases each). Trimming stripped 3 bases from V and 4 bases from J, with 11 bases between. Per germline, CDR1 KGHDR and CDR2 SFDVKD. This CDR3 contains 14 residues. CDR3 bases: TGTGCCACCAGTGATATACAGGGAGGAGAGACCCAGTACTTC. Translation: CATSDIQGGETQYF.

This clonotype was recorded many times. J is TRBJ1-2 and V is TRBV24-1; D is ambiguous. Germline V lookup: CDR1 KGHDR, CDR2 SFDVKD. The CDR3 contains 15 residues. The germline V and J ends were trimmed by 3 bases and 7 bases, with 17 bases remaining between them. In nucleotides, the CDR3 is TGTGCCACCAGTGATGGCCCGGAACACCTGGGTGGCTACACCTTC. This codes for CATSDGPEHLGGYTF.

This clonotype was observed at least ten times. The rearrangement links TRBV13 to TRBJ2-3; 12 bases are shared with TRBD2. The length of the CDR3 is 16 residues. V dropped 5 bases and J dropped 1; count of bases not matched to a gene: 4. CDR1 is PRHDT, CDR2 FYEKMQ, per germline (reference sequence). CDR3 bases: TGTGCCAGCAGCCTACGACTAGCGGGGGGCACAGATACGCAGTATTTT. The encoded protein is CASSLRLAGGTDTQYF.

This clonotype was seen at least ten times. The chain recombines TRBV12-3 or TRBV12-4 with TRBJ1-1; no firm D call. This CDR3 comprises 16 residues. The V gene lost 0 bases and the J gene lost 1 base, with 12 bases spanning the gap. CDR3 sequence reads: CASSLAGLSKNTEAFF. CDR3 DNA sequence: TGTGCCAGCAGTTTAGCGGGTTTGTCCAAGAACACTGAAGCTTTCTTT.

The chain employs TRBV5-1 and TRBJ2-6, with 7 bases aligning to TRBD1. This CDR3 spans 20 amino acids. Trimming took 4 bases from V and 2 from J; bases not matched to a gene: 18. Germline loops: CDR1 SGHRS, CDR2 YFSETQ. The CDR3 bases are TGCGCCAGCAGCCGCTTCATGATCCAGAGGGGGCGTCCTGGGGCCAACGTCCTGACTTTC. Protein: CASSRFMIQRGRPGANVLTF.

Regarding this clonotype: Possible read error: a much larger clone is one base away. The V call is TRBV6-5, the J call TRBJ2-1; 7 positions agree with TRBD1. The germline V gene has CDR1 MNHEY and CDR2 SVGAGI. The CDR3 extends over 17 amino acids. The CDR3: CASSYSGTAITYNEQLF. CDR3 in DNA: TGTGCCAGCAGTTACTCGGGGACAGCGATTACCTACAATGAGCAGCTCTTC.